This TCR beta chain was sequenced in a study of shared clonotypes between healthy human individuals. Genomic DNA belonging to each subset was distributed in equal measure over several immunoSEQ plates. The method was immunoSEQ multiplex PCR; TCRdb's version includes in-frame clones alone and lacks a portion of them. The sample consists of roughly 700,000 clones, over 65% of them appearing once. The receptor was isolated from a woman in her twenties or thirties in good health. Sequencing was carried out using memory CD4+ T cells sorted from blood. As for subset: CD45RA-negative fraction.

DNA of the CDR3: TGTGCCAGCAGGAAAGCGACTAATGAAAAACTGTTTTTT. It codes for CASRKATNEKLFF. This chain joins TRBV6-1 and TRBJ1-4; D gene uncertain. This CDR3 has 13 amino acids. Trimming left V 6 bases short and J 2 bases short, with 7 bases between. Germline CDR1 reads MNHNS; CDR2 reads SASEGT.